Following are 15 T cell receptor beta chains from one sample sequenced in a study of shared clonotypes between healthy human individuals. Assay used: immunoSEQ multiplex PCR; TCRdb lists only in-frame clones, some missing. In the table there are some 1,400,000 clones, roughly 96% of which are singletons. Material: naive CD4+ T cells sorted from blood. Subset reported: CD45RA+ positively selected. The receptors stem from a man younger than 45 in good health.

The V and J genes are TRBV10-2 and TRBJ1-2; the D gene is possibly TRBD1 (5 bases). Trimming stripped 3 bases from V and 6 bases from J, with 11 bases between. CDR1 is WSHSY and CDR2 is SAAADI in the germline V gene. The CDR3 runs 13 residues. Written as DNA, the CDR3 is TGCGCCAGCAGTGAACAGGTTAGCCATGGCTACACCTTC. Its protein is CASSEQVSHGYTF.

To note about this clone: The germline gene is not matched at one end of the junction; a read error may be the cause. The genes are TRBV6-1 and TRBJ2-7, with 11 bases matching TRBD2. The CDR3 covers 18 residues. Germline CDR1 and CDR2: MNHNS and SASEGT. As DNA, the CDR3 is TGTGCCACCAGTGCCCGCCCAGGACTAGCGGGCTCCTCCTACGAGCAGTACTTC. This codes for CATSARPGLAGSSYEQYF.

In its sample, this clone was seen once. The J gene is TRBJ2-7, the V gene TRBV25-1, with D possibly being TRBD1 (5 bases). This CDR3 has 13 residues. CDR1 and CDR2 (germline): MGHDK, SYGVNS. The ends were cut back, 8 bases at V and 1 base at J, with 12 bases in the middle. CDR3 DNA: TGTGCCAGCGGCTTCCCAGGGTCCTACGAGCAGTACTTC. This translates into CASGFPGSYEQYF.

This chain joins TRBV6-5 and TRBJ1-3; D gene uncertain. V was shortened by 2 bases and J by 0 bases, with 8 bases between the two germline ends. The germline V gene has CDR1 MNHEY and CDR2 SVGAGI. The CDR3 runs to 15 residues. In nucleotides, the CDR3 is TGTGCCAGCAGTTACAGTCCGGGCTCTGGAAACACCATATATTTT. It yields the protein CASSYSPGSGNTIYF.

The J gene is TRBJ1-2, the V gene TRBV6-5; 10 nucleotides agree with TRBD1. The J segment lost 4 bases and the V segment lost 6 bases, leaving 8 bases of the junction unmatched. This CDR3 is 15 amino acids long. In germline, CDR1 is MNHEY, CDR2 SVGAGI. CDR3 DNA sequence: TGTGCCAGCAGCCGTGGGACAGGGGTGTCCTATGGCTACACCTTC. Translated: CASSRGTGVSYGYTF.

V is TRBV6-5 and J is TRBJ2-3; no definite D call. The ends were cut back, 10 bases at V and 2 bases at J, with 13 bases in the middle. This CDR3 has 13 residues. Looked up from germline, CDR1 is MNHEY and CDR2 is SVGAGI. The CDR3 region is CATKDVDTDTQYF. The CDR3 DNA follows: TGTGCCACCAAGGACGTCGACACAGATACGCAGTATTTT.

The rearrangement links TRBV6-4 to TRBJ2-3, with 9 bases fitting TRBD1. Germline V gives CDR1 MRHNA, CDR2 SNTAGT. V lost 6 bases, J lost 3 bases, and 7 bases stayed unmatched. This CDR3 contains 15 residues. CDR3 nucleotides: TGTGCCAGCAGACTACAGGGGGCAAAGACAGATACGCAGTATTTT. Protein sequence: CASRLQGAKTDTQYF.

In its sample, this clone was seen once. This chain connects TRBV30 to TRBJ2-7, with 14 nucleotides matching TRBD2. Germline CDR1 and CDR2: GTSNPN and SVGIG (reference sequence). The CDR3 loop spans 15 amino acids. The junction had 5 bases not matched to a gene; V was cut back by 5 bases and J by 2 bases. Here the CDR3 reads CAWGRLAGGPYEQYF. Here the CDR3 DNA reads TGTGCCTGGGGAAGACTAGCGGGAGGGCCCTACGAGCAGTACTTC.

The CDR3 loop is CASSRGFDLAKNIQYF. The CDR3 region has the DNA TGTGCCAGCAGCCGCGGGTTCGATCTAGCCAAAAACATTCAGTACTTC. The chain uses TRBV5-4 and TRBJ2-4; D possibly corresponds to TRBD2 (5 bases). The ends were cut back, 4 bases at V and 0 bases at J, with 14 bases in the middle. CDR1 and CDR2 from the germline V gene are SGHNT and YYREEE (reference sequence). The CDR3 has 16 amino acids.

The count of this clone is one. The J gene is TRBJ2-7, the V gene TRBV5-4; the D is unclear. Germline V lookup: CDR1 SGHNT, CDR2 YYREEE (reference sequence). Trimming pared 4 bases from V and 3 bases from J, leaving 20 bases between. The CDR3 contains 16 residues. The CDR3 loop reads CASSAAGPKLSYEQYF. The DNA for the CDR3 is TGTGCCAGCAGCGCGGCCGGCCCAAAGTTAAGCTACGAGCAGTACTTC.

This clone came up once. The V and J genes are TRBV11-2 and TRBJ2-7; D possibly uses TRBD1 or TRBD2 (5 bases each). The CDR3 extends over 14 amino acids. Germline V gene lookup returns CDR1 SGHAT and CDR2 FQNNGV. The germline V and J ends were trimmed by 4 bases and 2 bases, with 12 bases remaining between them. In DNA, the CDR3 is TGTGCCAGCAGCTCGGCCAGGGACCCCTACGAGCAGTACTTC. This translates into CASSSARDPYEQYF.

This rearrangement joins TRBV6-1 to TRBJ2-5; 8 bases match TRBD1. With V trimmed by 5 bases and J by 0 bases, 2 bases remained unmatched. Per germline, CDR1 MNHNS and CDR2 SASEGT. This CDR3 is 14 amino acids long. For the CDR3, the DNA is TGTGCCAGCAGTCTGACAGGGGACCAAGAGACCCAGTACTTC. Translated, it gives CASSLTGDQETQYF.

The V gene is TRBV9, the J gene TRBJ2-3; 8 bases line up with TRBD1. In germline, CDR1 is SGDLS, CDR2 YYNGEE. Unmatched junction bases numbered 3, after V lost 3 bases and J lost 3 bases. There are 14 residues in the CDR3. In nucleotides, the CDR3 is TGTGCCAGCAGCGCGACAGGGGTGACAGATACGCAGTATTTT. Residues: CASSATGVTDTQYF. Looking up the rest from reference TRBV9 and TRBJ2-3 gives the full variable domain: DSGVTQTPKHLITATGQRVTLRCSPRSGDLSVYWYQQSLDQGLQFLIQYYNGEERAKGNILERFSAQQFPDLHSELNLSSLELGDSALYFCASSATGVTDTQYFGPGTRLTVL.

This chain joins TRBV28 and TRBJ1-1, with TRBD1 matching 8 bases. The germline V gene has CDR1 MDHEN and CDR2 SYDVKM. J was trimmed by 6 bases and V by 5 bases; bases with no gene match: 5. The CDR3 has 13 residues. CDR3: CASSLGQGPEAFF. DNA of the CDR3: TGTGCCAGCAGTCTCGGACAGGGCCCTGAAGCTTTCTTT.

The rearrangement links TRBV5-8 to TRBJ2-1, with TRBD2 matching over 9 bases. Germline lookup yields CDR1 SGHTS and CDR2 YDEGEE. J was trimmed by 8 bases and V by 2 bases; bases with no gene match: 5. The CDR3 has 14 residues. CDR3 sequence: CASSFRTSAYEQFF. The CDR3 nucleotides are TGTGCCAGCAGCTTCCGGACTAGCGCTTATGAGCAGTTCTTC.